These 4 T cell receptor beta chains were all obtained from the same sample, sequenced in a study of regulatory T cells in long-lasting Graves disease. Time point given: newly diagnosed GD, antithyroid drugs for less than 3 months. PBMC-derived RNA was used for the TCR library. Building of the TCR beta libraries involved iRepertoire HTBI primers and Arm-PCR of CDR3 regions. TCRdb analysed the multiplex PCR reads with MiXCR anew, one entry per CDR3 protein. Of around 250,000 distinct CDR3 sequences detected, about 19% appear once; the ten largest clones hold roughly 14%. Specimen: peripheral blood mononuclear cells (PBMCs), collected at new diagnosis, from a patient treated with antithyroid drugs. The receptors shown here come from a female donor with Graves disease.

A note on this clonotype: A single base separates this from a much larger clone, so it may be a read error. The chain joins TRBV6-1 to TRBJ1-3; TRBD1 is a possible D gene (5 bases). The V gene lost 5 bases and the J gene lost 0 bases, with 17 bases spanning the gap. This CDR3 has 17 amino acids. In germline, CDR1 is MNHNS, CDR2 SASEGT. CDR3 region: CASSRRAGARSGNTIYF. CDR3 coding DNA: TGTGCCAGCAGTAGGCGGGCCGGGGCTCGCTCTGGAAACACCATATATTTT.

The table lists this clonotype with many counts. V usage is TRBV20-1 and J usage is TRBJ1-3; no reliable D call. Looked up from germline, CDR1 is DFQATT and CDR2 is SNEGSKA (reference sequence). This CDR3 has 15 residues. Trimming removed 3 bases at V and 2 bases at J, with 14 bases between. The CDR3 region is CSASDPRGAGNTIYF. The CDR3 DNA sequence: TGCAGTGCTAGCGATCCCCGGGGAGCTGGAAACACCATATATTTT.

In this sample, this clonotype turned up many times. The chain joins TRBV25-1 to TRBJ2-2; 14 bases map to TRBD2. The CDR3 runs to 21 residues. The V gene's germline CDR1 is MGHDK and CDR2 SYGVNS. Losses at the gene ends were 1 base for V and 3 bases for J; bases not matched to a gene: 13. CDR3 DNA: TGTGCCAGCAGTGAATCCGGACTAGCGGGAGGTCCGGCCACCGACACCGGGGAGCTGTTTTTT. It codes for CASSESGLAGGPATDTGELFF.

This clonotype occurred many times. The rearrangement links TRBV11-2 to TRBJ1-4; the D is unclear. The CDR3 runs to 13 residues. Trimming took off 1 base at V and 6 bases at J, with 6 bases between the two ends. Germline values: CDR1 SGHAT, CDR2 FQNNGV. The CDR3 sequence: CASSLGWDEKLFF. The CDR3 DNA reads as TGTGCCAGCAGCTTAGGCTGGGATGAAAAACTGTTTTTT. The variable domain in full, with the rest retrieved from reference TRBV11-2 and TRBJ1-4, is EAGVAQSPRYKIIEKRQSVAFWCNPISGHATLYWYQQILGQGPKLLIQFQNNGVVDDSQLPKDRFSAERLKGVDSTLKIQPAKLEDSAVYLCASSLGWDEKLFFGSGTQLSVL.